The TCR beta chain described here comes from a study of molecular identifiers for immune sequencing clone quantification. TCRdb passed the PCR reads through MiXCR, listing each CDR3 protein once. The profile covers over 600,000 distinct CDR3 sequences, with 15% to 20% appearing a single time and under 0.95% taken by the ten largest. CD8+CD4-CCR7+CD45RA+ cells were sorted as naive CD8 T cells. CDR3 size: 14 residues. Germline loops: CDR1 MDHEN, CDR2 SYDVKM. V was trimmed by 4 bases and J by 7 bases, leaving 13 bases between them. This clonotype was recorded at least ten times. This sequence originates from a human donor in good health. Some libraries in this study had Jurkat cell RNA spiked in. Sequenced: naive CD8+ T cells from blood, with Jurkat cell RNA spiked in. Subset defined: FACS-sorted CD8+CD4-CCR7+CD45RA+ naive T cells. The V and J genes are TRBV28 and TRBJ1-4, with a weak D call TRBD1 (5 bases). CDR3 coding DNA: TGTGCCAGCAGTTCAAGTCTACAGGTTGAAAAACTGTTTTTT. Protein product: CASSSSLQVEKLFF. Looking up the rest from reference TRBV28 and TRBJ1-4 gives the full variable domain: DVKVTQSSRYLVKRTGEKVFLECVQDMDHENMFWYRQDPGLGLRLIYFSYDVKMKEKGDIPEGYSVSREKKERFSLILESASTNQTSMYLCASSSSLQVEKLFFGSGTQLSVL.